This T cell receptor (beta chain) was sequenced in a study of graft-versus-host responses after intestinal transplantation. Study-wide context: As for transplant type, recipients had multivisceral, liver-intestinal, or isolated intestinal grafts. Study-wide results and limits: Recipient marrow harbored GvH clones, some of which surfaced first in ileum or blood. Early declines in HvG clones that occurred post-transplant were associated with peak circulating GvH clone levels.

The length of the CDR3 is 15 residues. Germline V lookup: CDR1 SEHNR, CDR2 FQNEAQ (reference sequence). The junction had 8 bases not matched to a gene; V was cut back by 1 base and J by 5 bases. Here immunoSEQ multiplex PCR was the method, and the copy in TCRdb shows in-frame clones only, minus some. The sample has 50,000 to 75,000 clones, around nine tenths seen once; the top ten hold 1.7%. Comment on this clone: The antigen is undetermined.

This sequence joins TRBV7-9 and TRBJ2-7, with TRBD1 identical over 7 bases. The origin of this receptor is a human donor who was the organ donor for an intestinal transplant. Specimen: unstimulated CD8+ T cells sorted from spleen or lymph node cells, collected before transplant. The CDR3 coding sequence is TGTGCCAGCAGCTTAGAGCCGACAGGGATGCACGAGCAGTACTTC. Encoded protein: CASSLEPTGMHEQYF.